The 10 T cell receptor beta chains listed next were all sequenced from one sample in a study of CD8 T cells in ankylosing spondylitis. TCRdb re-derived calls from the 5' RACE reads in MiXCR, one entry per CDR3 protein. The repertoire holds some 140,000 distinct CDR3 sequences, roughly 8.3% seen once, with more than 7% in the top ten. The source material was synovial fluid, either unsorted or a sorted T cell fraction (not recorded which). All receptors derive from a male donor with ankylosing spondylitis.

In this sample, this clonotype turned up many times. The gene calls are TRBV6-5 and TRBJ2-2, with D possibly called TRBD1 or TRBD2 (5 bases each). Germline V CDR1 and CDR2: MNHEY, SVGAGI. V dropped 4 bases and J dropped 5 bases, with 17 bases sitting between them. This CDR3 contains 16 residues. In DNA, the CDR3 is TGTGCCAGCAGTTCCGGGACCATGACGAGGACCGGGGAGCTGTTTTTT. This translates into CASSSGTMTRTGELFF.

This clonotype was found many times. V is TRBV7-2 and J is TRBJ2-3; no clear D gene. V shed 1 base and J shed 2 bases, with 10 bases lying between them. This CDR3 has 15 residues. CDR1 is SGHTA, CDR2 FQGNSA, per germline. As DNA, the CDR3 is TGTGCCAGCAGCTTAGGGCTAGGTATCACAGATACGCAGTATTTT. Translated: CASSLGLGITDTQYF.

This clonotype was counted ten times or more. The J gene is TRBJ2-7, the V gene TRBV20-1; D not certain. Germline V gene lookup returns CDR1 DFQATT and CDR2 SNEGSKA (reference sequence). V dropped 3 bases and J dropped 5 bases, with 8 bases sitting between them. The CDR3 spans 11 residues. This CDR3 is CSASPRDEQYF. CDR3 nucleotides: TGCAGTGCTAGCCCCCGGGACGAGCAGTACTTC.

This clonotype was counted ten times or more. An end of the junction does not agree with germline; a read error may underlie this. The chain couples TRBV7-7 to TRBJ2-7; a weak D match, TRBD1 (6 bases). Germline V gives CDR1 SSHAT, CDR2 FNYEAQ (reference sequence). The CDR3 has 13 residues. The CDR3 nucleotides are TGTGCTAGCAGCTTAGAGACAGGCTACGAGCAGTACTTC. Translating gives CASSLETGYEQYF.

The chain links TRBV7-2 to TRBJ2-3, with 12 nucleotides matching TRBD2. V dropped 3 bases and J dropped 6; count of bases not matched to a gene: 10. Germline V lookup: CDR1 SGHTA, CDR2 FQGNSA. The CDR3 has 17 amino acids. The CDR3 region is CASSFHASGGARDTQYF. CDR3 in DNA: TGTGCCAGCAGCTTCCACGCTAGCGGGGGGGCACGGGATACGCAGTATTTT.

This clonotype was counted a few times. The V call is TRBV6-4, the J call TRBJ2-2; 9 bases align to TRBD1. This CDR3 region has 14 residues. The J segment lost 5 bases and the V segment lost 4 bases, leaving 2 bases of the junction unmatched. The germline gives CDR1 MRHNA, CDR2 SNTAGT. In DNA, the CDR3 is TGTGCCAGCAGTGCCGACAGGGGGACCGGGGAGCTGTTTTTT. Its protein is CASSADRGTGELFF.

The sample holds a few counts of this clonotype. The chain has TRBV5-4 and TRBJ2-5; 7 bases line up with TRBD2. V was clipped by 0 bases and J by 5 bases; unmatched bases: 4. Germline V gene lookup returns CDR1 SGHNT and CDR2 YYREEE (reference sequence). The CDR3 has 14 residues. The CDR3 DNA sequence: TGTGCCAGCAGCTTGGCGGGGGGAACGGAGACCCAGTACTTC. Amino acid sequence: CASSLAGGTETQYF.

V gene TRBV6-1 combines with J gene TRBJ1-1, with 7 nucleotides matching TRBD1. V shed 6 bases and J 4 bases; nucleotides not matched to a gene: 20. The CDR3 contains 18 residues. Per the germline V gene, CDR1 is MNHNS and CDR2 is SASEGT. CDR3 bases: TGTGCCAGCAGAGAACAGGGGTTCGCTACCTCCGTCTTCACTGAAGCTTTCTTT. This translates into CASREQGFATSVFTEAFF.

This clonotype was observed many times. The rearrangement links TRBV6-1 to TRBJ1-5; 9 nucleotides align to TRBD1. Germline-derived CDR1 and CDR2 are MNHNS and SASEGT. The ends lost 6 bases at V and 2 bases at J; junction bases unmatched: 2. The CDR3 sequence is 14 residues long. The CDR3 spells CASSRQGGNQPQHF. The CDR3 coding sequence is TGTGCCAGCAGCCGACAGGGGGGCAATCAGCCCCAGCATTTT.

V gene TRBV2 combines with J gene TRBJ2-1; D call uncertain. V lost 8 bases, J lost 4 bases, and 6 bases lay in between. This CDR3 contains 11 residues. Germline CDR1 reads SNHLY; CDR2 reads FYNNEI. CDR3 DNA: TGTGCCAGCGGGCCATACAATGAGCAGTTCTTC. Translated: CASGPYNEQFF.